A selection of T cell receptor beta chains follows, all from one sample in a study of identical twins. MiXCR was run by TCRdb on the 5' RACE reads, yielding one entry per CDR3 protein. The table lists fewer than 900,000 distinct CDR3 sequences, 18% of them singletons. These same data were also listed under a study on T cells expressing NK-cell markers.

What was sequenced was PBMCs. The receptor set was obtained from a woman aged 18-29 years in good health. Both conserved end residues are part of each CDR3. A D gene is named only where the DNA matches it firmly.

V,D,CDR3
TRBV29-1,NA,CSVEAGGLGEQYF
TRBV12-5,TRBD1,CASGTDRVETQYF
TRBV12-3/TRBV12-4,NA,CASSLLYNSPLHF
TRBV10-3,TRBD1,CAITGSRGQNGYTF
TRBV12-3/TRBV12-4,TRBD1,CASSPGQGPYNEQFF
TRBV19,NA,CASSISGTPSYNEQFF
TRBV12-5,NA,CASGLELAEAFF
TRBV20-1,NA,CSAREGSGYTF
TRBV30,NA,CAWSPKRTEAFF
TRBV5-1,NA,CASEVGEFNQPQHF
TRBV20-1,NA,CSAIRAGTGNTIYF